This T cell receptor (beta chain) was sequenced for a study of OX40 agonist ivuxolimab in advanced cancers. For the study at large: A male proportion of 82.7% was recorded, with mean age approximately 57 years and range about 23 to 80.

The repertoire was sequenced with immunoSEQ multiplex PCR; TCRdb's copy has only in-frame clones and lacks some. The sample includes about 75,000 clones, around nine tenths of them seen just once. Germline values: CDR1 GTSNPN, CDR2 SVGIG (reference sequence). V shed 0 bases and J 9 bases; nucleotides not matched to a gene: 9. The CDR3 length is 15 residues. This clonotype was sampled from an adult with an advanced solid tumor such as melanoma, head and neck, liver or kidney cancer. The sample consisted of CD4+ or CD8+ T cells sorted from blood, taken in a trial of the OX40 agonist ivuxolimab. The genes are TRBV30 and TRBJ2-2, with TRBD1 matching 8 bases. For the CDR3, the DNA is TGTGCCTGGAGTGTTAAAGACAGGGGTGTTAGGGAGCTGTTTTTT. Translation gives CAWSVKDRGVRELFF.